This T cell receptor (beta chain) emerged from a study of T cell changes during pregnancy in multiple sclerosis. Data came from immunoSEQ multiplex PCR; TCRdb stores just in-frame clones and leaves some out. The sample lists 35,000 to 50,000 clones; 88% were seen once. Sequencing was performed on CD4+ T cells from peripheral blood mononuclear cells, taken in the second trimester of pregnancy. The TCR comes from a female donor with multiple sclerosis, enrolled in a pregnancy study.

CDR3 sequence: CASGNDRVAYGYTF. The CDR3 nucleotides are TGTGCCAGCGGGAACGACAGGGTTGCCTATGGCTACACCTTC. This chain connects TRBV6-1 to TRBJ1-2; 7 bases fit TRBD1. Germline assignment: CDR1 MNHNS and CDR2 SASEGT. Trimming at V came to 8 bases and at J to 4 bases, leaving 10 bases not matched to a gene. The CDR3 totals 14 residues.